This TCR beta chain was captured in a study of beta chain features in type 1 diabetes. Study summary: Examined across all samples were about 110,000,000 sorted cells. Regarding the study as a whole: Researchers report that Type 1 diabetes patients had moderately but significantly shorter TCRB CDR3s across all four CD4+ subsets.

Sequencing targeted expressed TCRB transcripts, as all isolated RNA had been reverse transcribed. Only in-frame clones appear in the TCRdb table, and some are missing; sequencing was by immunoSEQ multiplex PCR. The sample yields 250,000 to 300,000 clones, about 7.8% seen once. As for this clone: Its antigen is unidentified.

Every single donor gave one heparinised blood draw, and these averaged approximately 120 mL. CD4+ cells of the naive, central memory, regulatory and stem cell-like memory types were sorted via CD45RO/CCR7/CD25/CD127/CD95/CD27. This CDR3 has 13 amino acids. Deletions cut 2 bases from V and 7 bases from J, with 8 bases between. In germline, CDR1 is MNHEY, CDR2 SVGAGI. What was sequenced was central memory CD4+ T cells from blood. The receptor's source is a woman aged 18-29 years in good health. The V call is TRBV6-5, the J call TRBJ2-2; D uncertain. CDR3 region: CASSYGRLGELFF. The CDR3 DNA follows: TGTGCCAGCAGTTACGGGCGGCTCGGGGAGCTGTTTTTT.